The 2 T cell receptor beta chains below come from one sample, sequenced in a study of T cell repertoires in cytomegalovirus infection. TCRdb re-derived calls from the reads in MiXCR, one entry per CDR3 protein. The sample consists of 250,000 or so distinct CDR3 sequences, 10% to 15% of them appearing once. Sequenced: PBMCs. The receptors were gathered from a human donor in good health (CMV status not recorded). Some clones in this sample may be carry-over from other donors' samples.

This clonotype was recorded a few times. The chain uses TRBV19 and TRBJ1-1; the match to TRBD1 covers 12 bases. This CDR3 has 14 amino acids. The V gene's germline CDR1 is LNHDA and CDR2 SQIVND (reference sequence). After removal of 9 bases from V and 4 bases from J, the junction contained 6 bases not matched to a gene. CDR3 region: CASRDRGRGTEAFF. The CDR3 DNA reads as TGTGCCAGCCGGGACAGGGGGCGAGGCACTGAAGCTTTCTTT. The full variable domain, with the rest looked up from reference TRBV19 and TRBJ1-1, is DGGITQSPKYLFRKEGQNVTLSCEQNLNHDAMYWYRQDPGQGLRLIYYSQIVNDFQKGDIAEGYSVSREKKESFPLTVTSAQKNPTAFYLCASRDRGRGTEAFFGQGTRLTVV.

This sequence joins TRBV5-1 and TRBJ2-1, with 8 nucleotides matching TRBD2. V dropped 0 bases and J dropped 7; count of bases not matched to a gene: 12. CDR3 length equals 17 residues. Per the germline V gene, CDR1 is SGHRS and CDR2 is YFSETQ. The CDR3 reads CASSLVPSGSEGNEQFF. Written as DNA, the CDR3 is TGCGCCAGCAGCTTGGTACCCAGCGGGAGTGAAGGAAATGAGCAGTTCTTC.